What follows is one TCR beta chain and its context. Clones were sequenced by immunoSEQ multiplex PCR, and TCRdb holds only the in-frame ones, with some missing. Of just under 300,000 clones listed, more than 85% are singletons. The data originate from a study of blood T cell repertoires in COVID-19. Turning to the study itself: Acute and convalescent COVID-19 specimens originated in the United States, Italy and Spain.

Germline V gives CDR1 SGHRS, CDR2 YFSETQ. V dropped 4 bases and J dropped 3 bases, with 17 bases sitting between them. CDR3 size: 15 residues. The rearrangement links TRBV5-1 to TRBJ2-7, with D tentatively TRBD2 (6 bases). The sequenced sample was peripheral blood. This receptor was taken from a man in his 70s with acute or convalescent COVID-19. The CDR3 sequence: CASSPTSLAGYEQYF. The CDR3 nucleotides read TGCGCCAGCAGCCCCACGTCACTAGCCGGCTACGAGCAGTACTTC.